These 15 T cell receptor beta chains were sequenced from one sample in a study of CD8+ T cells in alopecia areata. In each case, RNA was isolated and then reverse transcribed into cDNA as the sequencing template. Repertoires were generated with immunoSEQ multiplex PCR, while TCRdb's copy carries only in-frame clones and drops some. The data show 150,000 to 200,000 clones, with less than 70% seen just once and approximately 1.3% held by the top ten. Stated treatment: oral pan-JAK inhibitor, 5-10 mg twice daily. The source material was CD4+ T cells sorted from blood, sampled at roughly week 49, from a patient treated with tofacitinib. The receptor source for this set is a human donor with alopecia areata.

This clone came up a few times. The chain recombines TRBV29-1 with TRBJ2-7, with 8 bases lining up with TRBD2. This CDR3 is 13 amino acids long. The V gene's germline CDR1 is SQVTM and CDR2 ANQGSEA. The J segment lost 6 bases and the V segment lost 4 bases, leaving 8 bases of the junction unmatched. CDR3 sequence: CSVVPGGAVEQYF. CDR3 in DNA: TGCAGCGTTGTCCCCGGGGGGGCCGTCGAGCAGTACTTC.

In its sample, this clone was seen a few times. The rearrangement links TRBV6-1 to TRBJ2-3, with D unclear. CDR3 length: 13 amino acids. The germline V gene has CDR1 MNHNS and CDR2 SASEGT. The V end was cut by 1 base, the J end by 4 bases, with 6 bases between. CDR3 residues: CASSEGSADTQYF. CDR3 DNA: TGTGCCAGCAGTGAAGGGTCGGCAGATACGCAGTATTTT.

J is TRBJ2-2 and V is TRBV15, with D hard to call. The CDR3 sequence is 15 residues long. Germline V gives CDR1 LNHNV, CDR2 YYDKDF (reference sequence). Trimming shortened V by 0 bases and J by 4 bases, and 9 bases separated the two germline ends. This chain's CDR3 is CATSRDKRSTGELFF. CDR3 DNA: TGTGCCACCAGCAGAGATAAACGGAGCACCGGGGAGCTGTTTTTT. Together with reference TRBV15 and TRBJ2-2, the CDR3 gives the full variable domain: DAMVIQNPRYQVTQFGKPVTLSCSQTLNHNVMYWYQQKSSQAPKLLFHYYDKDFNNEADTPDNFQSRRPNTSFCFLDIRSPGLGDTAMYLCATSRDKRSTGELFFGEGSRLTVL.

This chain links TRBV2 with TRBJ2-3, with D possibly called TRBD1 or TRBD2 (5 bases each). The CDR3 totals 15 residues. Germline V gives CDR1 SNHLY, CDR2 FYNNEI. Trimming pared 7 bases from V and 4 bases from J, leaving 18 bases between. CDR3 bases: TGTGCCAGCACCGAAGGGACCGGGCTCGCAGATACGCAGTATTTT. Amino acid sequence: CASTEGTGLADTQYF.

The table lists this clone with a few counts. The chain uses TRBV10-3 and TRBJ1-3, with D unclear. Germline CDR1 ENHRY, CDR2 SYGVKD. The CDR3 loop spans 14 amino acids. V lost 2 bases, J lost 4 bases, and 9 bases lay in between. CDR3 coding DNA: TGTGCCATCAGTGAGGTAACACTGGGAAACACCATATATTTT. Protein sequence: CAISEVTLGNTIYF.

The chain uses TRBV23-1 and TRBJ1-2; D unclear. TRBV23-1 is an ORF, and what it does is uncertain. The CDR3 is 10 amino acids. The V and J ends lost 6 bases and 2 bases respectively, with 1 base between them. The CDR3 sequence: CASRNYGYTF. Written as DNA, the CDR3 is TGCGCCAGCAGAAACTATGGCTACACCTTC.

This clone turned up a few times. V and J are TRBV27 and TRBJ1-2; 7 bases align to TRBD1. This CDR3 spans 14 amino acids. J was trimmed by 7 bases and V by 5 bases; bases with no gene match: 10. Per germline, CDR1 MNHEY and CDR2 SMNVEV (reference sequence). The CDR3 nucleotides are TGTGCCAGCAGTGGGGGACAGCCGCCGTTTGGCTACACCTTC. Amino acid sequence: CASSGGQPPFGYTF.

This chain uses TRBV6-6 with TRBJ2-7; D not resolved. The CDR3 extends over 13 amino acids. The germline gives CDR1 MNHNY, CDR2 SVGAGI (reference sequence). Trimming shortened V by 3 bases and J by 11 bases, and 17 bases separated the two germline ends. This CDR3 is CASSYPDEDRKYF. The CDR3 DNA reads as TGTGCCAGCAGTTATCCCGATGAGGATAGAAAGTACTTC.

This clone came up once. The chain joins TRBV4-1 to TRBJ1-6; 9 bases agree with TRBD1. The CDR3 is made up of 15 amino acids. Germline CDR1 is MGHRA and CDR2 is YSYEKL. V dropped 4 bases and J dropped 9; count of bases not matched to a gene: 7. CDR3 region: CASSPAGTGFSPLHF. CDR3 in DNA: TGCGCCAGCAGCCCGGCCGGGACAGGGTTTTCACCCCTCCACTTT.

The V and J genes are TRBV29-1 and TRBJ1-1, with a possible D match to TRBD1 (6 bases). CDR3 length equals 12 residues. Germline CDR1 is SQVTM and CDR2 is ANQGSEA. The germline V and J ends were trimmed by 8 bases and 2 bases, with 12 bases remaining between them. The CDR3 spells CSCRTVNTEAFF. CDR3 DNA sequence: TGCAGCTGCCGGACAGTTAACACTGAAGCTTTCTTT.

The gene calls are TRBV7-2 and TRBJ2-1, with D unresolved. The CDR3 covers 14 residues. The germline V gene encodes CDR1 SGHTA and CDR2 FQGNSA. V was pared by 5 bases and J by 2 bases, with 10 bases between. CDR3 sequence: CASSHRTTYNEQFF. The CDR3 nucleotides read TGTGCCAGCAGCCATAGGACGACCTACAATGAGCAGTTCTTC.

V and J are TRBV6-6 and TRBJ2-5; TRBD1 agrees at 7 bases. The junction had 7 bases not matched to a gene; V was cut back by 6 bases and J by 0 bases. This CDR3 comprises 15 residues. Germline V gives CDR1 MNHNY, CDR2 SVGAGI (reference sequence). The CDR3 sequence is CASSSRQGNQETQYF. In nucleotides, the CDR3 is TGTGCCAGCAGCTCCCGACAGGGAAACCAAGAGACCCAGTACTTC.

This clone turned up a few times. The gene calls are TRBV30 and TRBJ1-1; D unresolved. Trimming shortened V by 4 bases and J by 0 bases, and 6 bases separated the two germline ends. The CDR3 has 12 residues. In germline, CDR1 is GTSNPN, CDR2 SVGIG (reference sequence). CDR3 sequence reads: CAWMSLNTEAFF. For the CDR3, the DNA is TGTGCCTGGATGTCCCTGAACACTGAAGCTTTCTTT.

The CDR3, as DNA: TGTGCCATCAGTGACCTACTAGCGGCTAGCACAGATACGCAGTATTTT. Its protein is CAISDLLAASTDTQYF. This chain joins TRBV10-3 and TRBJ2-3, with 8 nucleotides matching TRBD2. The CDR3 is made up of 16 amino acids. The ends lost 3 bases at V and 0 bases at J; junction bases unmatched: 5. CDR1 is ENHRY and CDR2 is SYGVKD in the germline V gene.

The chain is built from TRBV5-1 and TRBJ1-1; D unresolved. Trimming took off 1 base at V and 4 bases at J, with 11 bases between the two ends. Germline V gene data show CDR1 as SGHRS and CDR2 as YFSETQ. The CDR3 covers 14 residues. CDR3 in amino acids: CASSLTGAGTEAFF. Written as DNA, the CDR3 is TGCGCCAGCAGCTTGACGGGCGCGGGCACTGAAGCTTTCTTT.